Sequencing of this T cell receptor (beta chain) was carried out in a study of cytomegalovirus exposure and HLA in healthy donors (dated by TCRdb to about 2017). Notes on the research overall: According to a later analysis, the 100 to 150 validation repertoires were produced on the same platform as the roughly 600 repertoires of the first cohort. The aim of the study was to test whether cataloging public T cell receptors could identify signatures of past pathogen exposure. Besides the first cohort of approximately 710 subjects, a separate validation cohort made up of 95 to 150 different subjects was used. To predict cytomegalovirus infection status, the study brought together high-throughput TCR immunosequencing, statistical association of individual TCRs with disease status, and machine learning. What the study reported, not specific to this receptor: All 130 or so repertoires were used to score co-occurrence in the validation cohort in a later analysis, because that analysis had no HLA typing for the cohort. A few of the identified cytomegalovirus-associated TCR beta chains were confirmed in vitro to be specific for cytomegalovirus antigens. A total of fewer than 200 TCR beta chains were listed by the study as associated with cytomegalovirus. According to the authors, the approach could potentially be generalized to other disease states and immunological phenotypes. Most TCR sequences were seen in very few donors, while some public TCRs were found in many individuals. The classifier was reported to diagnose cytomegalovirus status with high specificity and sensitivity in both the original cohort and the validation cohort. In a later analysis, TCRs clustered in the first cohort were found to also tend to co-occur in the approximately 120 validation repertoires, with around 94% of cluster scores above 0.

Reading the germline V gene (reference sequence) gives CDR1 LNHNV and CDR2 YYDKDF. The CDR3 contains 16 residues, cysteine and phenylalanine counted. Of the read, only the CDR3 DNA is kept; its 48 bases are in frame from base 1. V is pruned by 2 bases and J by 1 base, leaving 3 bases of the junction without a gene match. About this clone itself: The clone's antigen remains unknown. No qualities accompany the bases; no much larger clone lies one base away.

Receptors were amplified or captured by the immunoSEQ multiplex PCR assay. Under the source paper's analysis protocol: A statistical classification framework was developed to diagnose cytomegalovirus status using the catalog of TCR beta chain sequences. This immuneACCESS table, as held by TCRdb, lists in-frame sequences with V and J called but not all clones. Of the missing ones, under half trace to an unresolved V gene in checked studies; the others have no known cause. V and J calls and clone size follow that table, whereas D and trimming were derived from the DNA. This sample gives under 150,000 clones in total; roughly nine tenths of them show up just once. The ten largest clonotypes hold 0.6% to 0.8% of the sample. Separate from the roughly 650-subject first cohort, the validation cohort of about 110 subjects was the group to which the donors belonged.

The sample consisted of PBMCs. The receptor was isolated from a young man in good health and CMV-seronegative. The sequence joins TRBV15 to TRBJ2-3, and 10 bases in between align with TRBD2. The DNA sequence follows: TGTGCCACCAGCAGACTGAGCGGGGGGGGCACAGATACGCAGTATTTT. The translation is CATSRLSGGGTDTQYF.